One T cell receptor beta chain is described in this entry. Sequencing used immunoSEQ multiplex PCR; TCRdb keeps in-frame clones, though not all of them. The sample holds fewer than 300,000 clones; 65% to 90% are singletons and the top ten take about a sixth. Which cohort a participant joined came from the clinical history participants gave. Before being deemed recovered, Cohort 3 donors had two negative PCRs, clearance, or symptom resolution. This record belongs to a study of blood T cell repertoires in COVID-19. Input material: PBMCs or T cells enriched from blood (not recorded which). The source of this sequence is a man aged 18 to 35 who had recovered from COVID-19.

The CDR3: CASMWGQRGVGELFF. The CDR3 nucleotides are TGTGCCAGTATGTGGGGGCAGAGAGGGGTCGGGGAGCTGTTTTTT. The chain links TRBV19 to TRBJ2-2; D is possibly TRBD1 (6 bases). The CDR3 spans 15 residues. Germline V CDR1 and CDR2: LNHDA, SQIVND (reference sequence). V gave up 7 bases and J gave up 7 bases, with 19 bases separating them.